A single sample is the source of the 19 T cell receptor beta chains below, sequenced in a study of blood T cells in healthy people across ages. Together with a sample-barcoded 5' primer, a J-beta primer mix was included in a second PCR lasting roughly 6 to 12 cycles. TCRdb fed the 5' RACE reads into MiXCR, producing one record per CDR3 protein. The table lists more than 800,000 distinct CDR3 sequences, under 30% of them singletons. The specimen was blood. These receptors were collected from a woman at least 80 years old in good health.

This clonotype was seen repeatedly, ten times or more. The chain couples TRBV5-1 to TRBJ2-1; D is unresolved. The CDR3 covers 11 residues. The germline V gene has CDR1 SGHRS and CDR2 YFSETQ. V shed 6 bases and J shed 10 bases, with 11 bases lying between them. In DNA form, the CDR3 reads TGCGCCAGCATGTCTGGCCGGGAGCAGTTCTTC. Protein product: CASMSGREQFF.

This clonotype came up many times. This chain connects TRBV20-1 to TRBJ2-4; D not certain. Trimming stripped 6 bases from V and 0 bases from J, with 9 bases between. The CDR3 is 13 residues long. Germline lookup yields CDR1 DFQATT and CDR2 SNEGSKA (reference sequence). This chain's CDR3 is CSANLGAKNIQYF. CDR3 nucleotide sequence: TGCAGTGCGAACCTTGGAGCCAAAAACATTCAGTACTTC.

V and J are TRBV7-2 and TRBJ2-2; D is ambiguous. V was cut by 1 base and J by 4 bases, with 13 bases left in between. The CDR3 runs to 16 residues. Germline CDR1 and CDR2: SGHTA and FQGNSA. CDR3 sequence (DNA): TGTGCCAGCAGCTTAGTTGTGGTCCCTAGCACCGGGGAGCTGTTTTTT. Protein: CASSLVVVPSTGELFF.

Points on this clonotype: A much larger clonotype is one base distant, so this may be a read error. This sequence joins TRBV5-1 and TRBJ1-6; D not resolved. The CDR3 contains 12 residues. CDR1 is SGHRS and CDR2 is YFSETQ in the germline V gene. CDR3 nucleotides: TGCGCCAGCAGCTCAGAGAGGTCACCCCGCCACTTT. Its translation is CASSSERSPRHF.

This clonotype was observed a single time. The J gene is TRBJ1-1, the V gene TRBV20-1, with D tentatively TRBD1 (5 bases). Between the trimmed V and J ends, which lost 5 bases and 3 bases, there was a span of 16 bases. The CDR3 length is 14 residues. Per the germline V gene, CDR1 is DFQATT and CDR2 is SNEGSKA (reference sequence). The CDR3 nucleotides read TGCAGTGCTTGTACCCCAGGGTTGGACACTGAAGCTTTCTTT. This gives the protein CSACTPGLDTEAFF.

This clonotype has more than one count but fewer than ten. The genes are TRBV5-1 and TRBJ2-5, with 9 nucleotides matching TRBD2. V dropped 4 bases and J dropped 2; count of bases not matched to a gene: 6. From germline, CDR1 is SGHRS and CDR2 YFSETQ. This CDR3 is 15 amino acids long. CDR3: CASSTGTSFQETQYF. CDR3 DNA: TGCGCCAGCAGCACCGGGACTAGCTTTCAAGAGACCCAGTACTTC.

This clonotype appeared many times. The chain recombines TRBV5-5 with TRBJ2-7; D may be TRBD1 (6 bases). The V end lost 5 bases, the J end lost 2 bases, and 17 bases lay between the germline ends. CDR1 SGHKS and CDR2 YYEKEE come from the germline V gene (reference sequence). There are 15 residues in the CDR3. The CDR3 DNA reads TGTGCCAGCAGGAAAACCGGGACAAATCCCTACGAGCAGTACTTC. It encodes CASRKTGTNPYEQYF.

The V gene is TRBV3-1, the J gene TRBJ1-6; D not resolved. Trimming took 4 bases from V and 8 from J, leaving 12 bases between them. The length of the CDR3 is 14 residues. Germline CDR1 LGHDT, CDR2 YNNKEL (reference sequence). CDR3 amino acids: CASSRGWTDSPLHF. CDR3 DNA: TGTGCCAGCAGCCGAGGCTGGACTGATTCACCCCTCCACTTT.

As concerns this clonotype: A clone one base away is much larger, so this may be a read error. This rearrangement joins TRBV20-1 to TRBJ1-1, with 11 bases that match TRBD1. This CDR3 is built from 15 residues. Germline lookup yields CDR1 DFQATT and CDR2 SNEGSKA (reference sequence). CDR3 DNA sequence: TGCAGTGCTAGCCCCGGGACAGGGGGGAACACTGAAGGTTTCTTT. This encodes CSASPGTGGNTEGFF.

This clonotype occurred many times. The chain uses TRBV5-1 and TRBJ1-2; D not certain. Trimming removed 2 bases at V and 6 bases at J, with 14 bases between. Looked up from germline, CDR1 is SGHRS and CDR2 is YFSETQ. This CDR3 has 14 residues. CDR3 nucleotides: TGCGCCAGCAGCTTTACAGTTCCCAGTCATGGCTACACCTTC. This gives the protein CASSFTVPSHGYTF.

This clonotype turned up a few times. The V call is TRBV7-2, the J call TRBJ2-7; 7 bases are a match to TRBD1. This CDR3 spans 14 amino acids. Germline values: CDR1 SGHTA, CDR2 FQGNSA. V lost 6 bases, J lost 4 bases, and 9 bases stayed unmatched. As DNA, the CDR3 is TGTGCCAGCAGATCTCCGGGACAGACATACGAGCAGTACTTC. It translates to CASRSPGQTYEQYF.

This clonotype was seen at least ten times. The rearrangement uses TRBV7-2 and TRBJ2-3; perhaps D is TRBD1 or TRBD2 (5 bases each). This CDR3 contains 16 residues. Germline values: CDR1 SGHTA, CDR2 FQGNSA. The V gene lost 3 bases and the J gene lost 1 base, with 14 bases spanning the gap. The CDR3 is CASSLGRAGGTDTQYF. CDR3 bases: TGTGCCAGCAGCTTGGGACGGGCAGGTGGCACAGATACGCAGTATTTT.

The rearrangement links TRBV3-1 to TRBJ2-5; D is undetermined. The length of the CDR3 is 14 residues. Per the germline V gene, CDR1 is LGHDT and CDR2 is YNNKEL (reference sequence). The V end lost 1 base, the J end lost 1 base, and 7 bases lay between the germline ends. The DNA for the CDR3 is TGTGCCAGCAGCCAAGTTCGGATCCAAGAGACCCAGTACTTC. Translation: CASSQVRIQETQYF.

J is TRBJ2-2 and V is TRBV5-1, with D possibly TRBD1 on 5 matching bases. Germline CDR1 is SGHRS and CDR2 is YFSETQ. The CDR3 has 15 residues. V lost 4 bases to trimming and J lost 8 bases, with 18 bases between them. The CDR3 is CASSPRTPSLGELFF. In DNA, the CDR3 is TGCGCCAGCAGCCCTAGGACACCCTCCTTGGGGGAGCTGTTTTTT.

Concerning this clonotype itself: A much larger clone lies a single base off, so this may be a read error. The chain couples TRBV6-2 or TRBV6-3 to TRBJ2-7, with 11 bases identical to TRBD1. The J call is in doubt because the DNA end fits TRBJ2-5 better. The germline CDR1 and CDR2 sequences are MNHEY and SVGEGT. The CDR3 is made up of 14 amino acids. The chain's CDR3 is CARKWTGGVETQYF. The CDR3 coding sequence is TGTGCCCGCAAGTGGACAGGGGGCGTCGAGACCCAGTACTTC.

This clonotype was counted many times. Here the CDR3 DNA reads TGCGCCAGCAGCTTGGGTGCTAGCGGAGCTACAGATACGCAGTATTTT. Its translation is CASSLGASGATDTQYF. J is TRBJ2-3 and V is TRBV5-1; 7 nucleotides line up with TRBD2. The germline CDR1 and CDR2 sequences are SGHRS and YFSETQ. V was clipped by 0 bases and J by 3 bases; unmatched bases: 7. There are 16 residues in the CDR3. Combining the CDR3 with reference TRBV5-1 and TRBJ2-3 gives the whole variable domain KAGVTQTPRYLIKTRGQQVTLSCSPISGHRSVSWYQQTPGQGLQFLFEYFSETQRNKGNFPGRFSGRQFSNSRSEMNVSTLELGDSALYLCASSLGASGATDTQYFGPGTRLTVL.

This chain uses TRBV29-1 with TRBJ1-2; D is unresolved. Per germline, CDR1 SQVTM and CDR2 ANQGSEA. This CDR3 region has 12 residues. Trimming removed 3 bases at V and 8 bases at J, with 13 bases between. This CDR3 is CSVDSRLEGYTF. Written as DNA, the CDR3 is TGCAGCGTTGATAGTCGGTTGGAGGGCTACACCTTC. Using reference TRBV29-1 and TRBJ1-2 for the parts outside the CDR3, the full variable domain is SAVISQKPSRDICQRGTSLTIQCQVDSQVTMMFWYRQQPGQSLTLIATANQGSEATYESGFVIDKFPISRPNLTFSTLTVSNMSPEDSSIYLCSVDSRLEGYTFGSGTRLTVV.

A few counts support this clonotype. CDR3 nucleotides: TGTGCCAGCAGCTTAATGACCGGGACAAACTATGGCTACACCTTC. Amino acids: CASSLMTGTNYGYTF. The chain couples TRBV27 to TRBJ1-2, with D possibly being TRBD1 (6 bases). With 6 bases removed from V and 2 bases from J, the gap between germline ends came to 16 bases. The CDR3 has 15 residues. Per the germline V gene, CDR1 is MNHEY and CDR2 is SMNVEV (reference sequence).

CDR3 nucleotide sequence: TGTGCCAGCAGTTATGGGGCGGGATTGGATACGCAGTATTTT. As protein: CASSYGAGLDTQYF. The chain combines TRBV6-2 or TRBV6-3 with TRBJ2-3, with D possibly being TRBD2 (6 bases). Germline V lookup: CDR1 MNHEY, CDR2 SVGEGT. The CDR3 runs 14 residues. V gave up 3 bases and J gave up 6 bases, with 13 bases separating them.